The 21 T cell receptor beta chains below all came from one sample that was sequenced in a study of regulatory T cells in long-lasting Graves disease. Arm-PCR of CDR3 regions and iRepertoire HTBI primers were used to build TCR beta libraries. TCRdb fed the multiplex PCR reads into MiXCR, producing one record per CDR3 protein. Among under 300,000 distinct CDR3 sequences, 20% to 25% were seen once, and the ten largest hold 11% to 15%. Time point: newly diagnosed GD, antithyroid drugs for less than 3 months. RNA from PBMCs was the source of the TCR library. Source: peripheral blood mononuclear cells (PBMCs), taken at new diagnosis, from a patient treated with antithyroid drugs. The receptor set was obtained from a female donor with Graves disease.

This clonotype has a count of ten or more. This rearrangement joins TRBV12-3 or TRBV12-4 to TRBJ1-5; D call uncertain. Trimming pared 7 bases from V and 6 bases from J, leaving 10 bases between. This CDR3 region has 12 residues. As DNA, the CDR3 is TGTGCCAGCACCATTGGTTTTCAGCCCCAGCATTTT. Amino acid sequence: CASTIGFQPQHF.

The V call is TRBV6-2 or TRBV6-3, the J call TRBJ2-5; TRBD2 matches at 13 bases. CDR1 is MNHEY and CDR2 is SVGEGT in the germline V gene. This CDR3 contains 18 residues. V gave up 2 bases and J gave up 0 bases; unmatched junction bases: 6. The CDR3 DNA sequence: TGTGCCAGCAGTTACGAGACTAGCGGGGGGCCTTACCAAGAGACCCAGTACTTC. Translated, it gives CASSYETSGGPYQETQYF.

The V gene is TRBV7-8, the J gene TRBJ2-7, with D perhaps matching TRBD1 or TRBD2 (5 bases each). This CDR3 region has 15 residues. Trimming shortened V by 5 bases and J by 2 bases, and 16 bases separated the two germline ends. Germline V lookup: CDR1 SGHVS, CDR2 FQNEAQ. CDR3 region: CASSLEWDGTYEQYF. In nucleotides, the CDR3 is TGTGCCAGCAGCCTAGAATGGGACGGGACCTACGAGCAGTACTTC.

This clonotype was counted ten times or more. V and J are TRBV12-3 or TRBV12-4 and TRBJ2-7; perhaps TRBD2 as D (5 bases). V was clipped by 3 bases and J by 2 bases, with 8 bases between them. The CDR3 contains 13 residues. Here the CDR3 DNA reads TGTGCCAGCAGTTTGCCTAGCACCTACGAGCAGTACTTC. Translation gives CASSLPSTYEQYF.

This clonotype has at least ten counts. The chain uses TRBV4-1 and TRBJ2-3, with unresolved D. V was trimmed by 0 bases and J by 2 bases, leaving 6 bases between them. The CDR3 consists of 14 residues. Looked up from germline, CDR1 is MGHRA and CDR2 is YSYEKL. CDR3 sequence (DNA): TGCGCCAGCAGCCAAGATTCCCACACAGATACGCAGTATTTT. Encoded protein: CASSQDSHTDTQYF.

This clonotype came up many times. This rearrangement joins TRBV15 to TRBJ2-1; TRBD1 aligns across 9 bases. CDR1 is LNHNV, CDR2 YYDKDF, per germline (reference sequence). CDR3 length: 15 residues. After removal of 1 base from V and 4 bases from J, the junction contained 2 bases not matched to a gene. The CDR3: CATSRGTGAYNEQFF. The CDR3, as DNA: TGTGCCACCAGCAGAGGGACAGGGGCTTACAATGAGCAGTTCTTC.

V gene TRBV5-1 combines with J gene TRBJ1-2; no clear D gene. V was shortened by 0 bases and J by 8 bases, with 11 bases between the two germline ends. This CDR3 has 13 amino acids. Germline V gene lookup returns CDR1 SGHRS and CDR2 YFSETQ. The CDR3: CASSLEQKVGYTF. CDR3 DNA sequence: TGCGCCAGCAGCTTGGAACAGAAGGTGGGCTACACCTTC.

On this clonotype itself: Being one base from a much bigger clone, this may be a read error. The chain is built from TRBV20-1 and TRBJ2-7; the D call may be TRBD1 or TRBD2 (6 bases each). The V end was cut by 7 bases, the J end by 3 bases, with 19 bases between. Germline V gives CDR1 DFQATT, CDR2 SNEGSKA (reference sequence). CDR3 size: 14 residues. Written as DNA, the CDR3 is TGCAGTGTCAATCAGGAGGGACATGGCTACGAGCAGTACTTC. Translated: CSVNQEGHGYEQYF.

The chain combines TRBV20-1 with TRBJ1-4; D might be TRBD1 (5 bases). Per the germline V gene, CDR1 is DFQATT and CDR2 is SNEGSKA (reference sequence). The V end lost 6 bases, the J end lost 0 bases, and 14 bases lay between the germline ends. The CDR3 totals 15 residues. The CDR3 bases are TGCAGTGCACATGTGGGGGATGCAACTAATGAAAAACTGTTTTTT. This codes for CSAHVGDATNEKLFF.

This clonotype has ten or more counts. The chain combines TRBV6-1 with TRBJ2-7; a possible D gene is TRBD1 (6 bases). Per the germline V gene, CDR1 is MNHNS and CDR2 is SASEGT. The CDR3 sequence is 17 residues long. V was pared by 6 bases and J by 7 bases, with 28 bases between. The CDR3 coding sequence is TGTGCCAGCAGGGAACCCCGCCCAGGGGCCCTCCTTCGGGAGCAGTACTTC. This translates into CASREPRPGALLREQYF.

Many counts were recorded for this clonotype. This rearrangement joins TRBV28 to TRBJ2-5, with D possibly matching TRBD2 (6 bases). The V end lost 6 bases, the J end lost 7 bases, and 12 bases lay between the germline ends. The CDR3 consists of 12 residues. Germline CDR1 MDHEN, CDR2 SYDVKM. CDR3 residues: CASSLLGGTQYF. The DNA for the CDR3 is TGTGCCAGCAGCCTTCTCGGGGGGACCCAGTACTTC.

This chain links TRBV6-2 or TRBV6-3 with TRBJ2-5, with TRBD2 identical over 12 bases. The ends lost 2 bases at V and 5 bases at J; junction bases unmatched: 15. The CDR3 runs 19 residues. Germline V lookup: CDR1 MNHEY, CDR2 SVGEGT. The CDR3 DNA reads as TGTGCCAGCAGTTACCCCCCCGCTAGCGGGAGGGCCGTGCTGGAGACCCAGTACTTC. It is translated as CASSYPPASGRAVLETQYF.

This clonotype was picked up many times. In nucleotides, the CDR3 is TGTGCCACCAGCACCGATCGCGGGAGCTATGAGCAGTTCTTC. Its translation: CATSTDRGSYEQFF. The V gene is TRBV15, the J gene TRBJ2-1, with 7 bases aligning to TRBD2. Germline assignment: CDR1 LNHNV and CDR2 YYDKDF (reference sequence). Unmatched junction bases numbered 8, after V lost 4 bases and J lost 8 bases. The CDR3 totals 14 residues.

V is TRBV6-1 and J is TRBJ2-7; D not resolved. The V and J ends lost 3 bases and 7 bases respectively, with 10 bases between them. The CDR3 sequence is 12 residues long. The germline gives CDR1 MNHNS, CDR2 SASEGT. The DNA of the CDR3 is TGTGCCAGCAGTGAGAGCAGGACGGAGCAGTACTTC. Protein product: CASSESRTEQYF.

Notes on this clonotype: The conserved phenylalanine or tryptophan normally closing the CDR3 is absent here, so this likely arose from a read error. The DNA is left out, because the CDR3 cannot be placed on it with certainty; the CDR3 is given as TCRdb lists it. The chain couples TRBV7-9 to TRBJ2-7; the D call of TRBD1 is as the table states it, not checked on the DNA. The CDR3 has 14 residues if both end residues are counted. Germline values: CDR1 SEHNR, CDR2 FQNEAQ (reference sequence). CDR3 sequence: CASSSLGAPGPSGL.

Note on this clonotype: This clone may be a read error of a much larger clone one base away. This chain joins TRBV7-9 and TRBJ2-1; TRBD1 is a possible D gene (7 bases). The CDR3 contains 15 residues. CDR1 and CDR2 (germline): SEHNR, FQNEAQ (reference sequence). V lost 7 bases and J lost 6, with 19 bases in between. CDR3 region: CASTTEGARSNEQFF. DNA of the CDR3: TGTGCCAGCACAACGGAGGGGGCACGCAGCAATGAGCAGTTCTTC.

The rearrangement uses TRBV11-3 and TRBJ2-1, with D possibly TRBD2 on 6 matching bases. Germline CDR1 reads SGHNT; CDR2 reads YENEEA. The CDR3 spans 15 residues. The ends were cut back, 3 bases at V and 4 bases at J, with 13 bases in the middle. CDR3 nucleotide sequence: TGTGCCAGCAGCTTTGGCCCGGGACTTTACAATGAGCAGTTCTTC. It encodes CASSFGPGLYNEQFF.

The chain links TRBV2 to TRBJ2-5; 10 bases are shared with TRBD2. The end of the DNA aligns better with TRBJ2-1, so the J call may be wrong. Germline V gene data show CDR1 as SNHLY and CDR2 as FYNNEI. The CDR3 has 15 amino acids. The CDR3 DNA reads TGTGCCAGCAGTTCGACGAGCGGGAGGGCCCTTGAGCAGTTCTTC. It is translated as CASSSTSGRALEQFF.

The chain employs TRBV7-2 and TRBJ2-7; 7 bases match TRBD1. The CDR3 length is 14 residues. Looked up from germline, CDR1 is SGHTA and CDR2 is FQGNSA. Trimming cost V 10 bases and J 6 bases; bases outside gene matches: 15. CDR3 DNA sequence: TGTGCCACCAGTGATTCGACCCCAGGGGGCGAGCAGTACTTC. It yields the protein CATSDSTPGGEQYF.

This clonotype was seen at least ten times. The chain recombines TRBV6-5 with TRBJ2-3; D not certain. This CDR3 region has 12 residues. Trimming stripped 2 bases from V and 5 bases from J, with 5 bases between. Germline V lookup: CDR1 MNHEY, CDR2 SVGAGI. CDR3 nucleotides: TGTGCCAGCAGTTACGCCCAAGATACGCAGTATTTT. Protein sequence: CASSYAQDTQYF.

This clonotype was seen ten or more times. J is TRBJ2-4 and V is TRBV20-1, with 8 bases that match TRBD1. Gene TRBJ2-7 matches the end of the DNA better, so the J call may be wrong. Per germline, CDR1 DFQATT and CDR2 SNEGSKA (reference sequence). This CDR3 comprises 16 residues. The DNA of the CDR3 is TGCAGTGCTAGAGATCCAGGACAGGGAGTTTCTTTCGAGCAGTACTTC. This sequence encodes CSARDPGQGVSFEQYF.